The rows below give T cell receptor beta chains drawn from one sample of a study of control samples from healthy donors and cancer patients. Assay used: immunoSEQ multiplex PCR; TCRdb lists only in-frame clones, some missing. The sample has approximately 82,000 clones, around 94% seen once. The sequenced sample was blood. These TCRs come from a young woman in good health. CDR3s include the opening cysteine and the closing phenylalanine or tryptophan. Clone size is stated in some rows and not others, as once, few, many or a class when expanded.

j_call,cdr3_length,clone_size,v_call,cdr3_aa
TRBJ2-1,16,.,TRBV13,CASSLAQGPSYNEQFF
TRBJ2-7,13,.,TRBV29-1,CSVWAGDSYEQYF
TRBJ2-3,15,.,TRBV3-1/TRBV3-2,CASSRGLWTTDTQYF
TRBJ2-6,13,few,TRBV29-1,CSVIRSGANVLTF
TRBJ2-1,14,.,TRBV27,CASSFDQSYNEQFF
TRBJ2-5,14,once,TRBV27,CASRRTRTQETQYF
TRBJ1-1,14,.,TRBV19,CASNQQAMNTEAFF
TRBJ1-2,14,.,TRBV9,CASSFESADYGYTF
TRBJ2-7,14,many,TRBV6-6,CASSLDVSSYEQYF
TRBJ2-2,14,.,TRBV5-1,CASSLEAKTGELFF
TRBJ2-5,13,once,TRBV28,CASSLDQMETQYF
TRBJ2-6,17,.,TRBV18,CASSQGQGGSGANVLTF
TRBJ2-2,16,.,TRBV5-4,CASSLGLADNTGELFF
TRBJ1-4,10,.,TRBV28,CASLGEKLFF
TRBJ1-1,15,.,TRBV7-2,CASSPRDRGLGFAFF
TRBJ1-1,13,.,TRBV20-1,CSASRQGKTEAFF
TRBJ2-1,18,.,TRBV5-5,CASSHGTSGSSSYNEQFF
TRBJ2-7,16,few,TRBV10-3,CAISASTGTPSYEQYF
TRBJ2-3,17,.,TRBV20-1,CSASKRERGGFTDTQYF
TRBJ2-2,16,.,TRBV19,CASSKGEGVDTGELFF
TRBJ2-1,19,.,TRBV29-1,CSVEDPKGSGGDAYNEQFF
TRBJ2-2,17,.,TRBV7-2,CASSLGLRLAVAGELFF
TRBJ2-5,13,.,TRBV5-4,CASSRGFQETQYF
TRBJ1-5,19,.,TRBV28,CASKRTGTGAAGSNQPQHF
TRBJ1-1,15,.,TRBV4-1,CASSPPGQGVTEAFF
TRBJ1-2,15,.,TRBV13,CASSFGSLRSHGYTF
TRBJ2-1,18,.,TRBV21-1,CASSKYGGRALVVHEQFF
TRBJ2-5,10,.,TRBV20-1,CSAGSGGQYF
TRBJ2-5,18,.,TRBV5-4,CASSPQTILAGDLETQYF
TRBJ1-2,13,.,TRBV11-2,CASSRTGGYGYTF
TRBJ2-7,14,.,TRBV5-1,CASSTYVSAHEQYF
TRBJ2-3,13,.,TRBV7-2,CASSPHPTDTQYF
TRBJ1-6,12,.,TRBV27,CASSFMFSPLHF
TRBJ2-7,13,.,TRBV7-2,CASSLGGRDEQYF
TRBJ1-2,15,.,TRBV6-1,CASSELGQTNYGYTF
TRBJ1-1,16,.,TRBV14,CASSLGTGAPNTEAFF
TRBJ2-7,14,.,TRBV5-1,CASSSHLGIYEQYF